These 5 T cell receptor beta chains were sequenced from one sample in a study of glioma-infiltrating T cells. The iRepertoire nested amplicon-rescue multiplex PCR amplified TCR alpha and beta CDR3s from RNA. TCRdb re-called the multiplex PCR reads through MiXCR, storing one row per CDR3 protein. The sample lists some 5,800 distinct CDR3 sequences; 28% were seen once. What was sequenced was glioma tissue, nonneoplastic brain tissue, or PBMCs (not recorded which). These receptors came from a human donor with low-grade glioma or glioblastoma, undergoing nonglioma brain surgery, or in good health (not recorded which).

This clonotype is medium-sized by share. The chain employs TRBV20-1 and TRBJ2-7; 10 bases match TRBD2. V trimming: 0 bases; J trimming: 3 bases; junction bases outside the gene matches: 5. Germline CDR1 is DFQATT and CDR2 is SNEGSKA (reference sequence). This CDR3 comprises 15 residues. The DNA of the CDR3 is TGCAGTGCTAGAGATACTAGCGGGATAGTCTACGAGCAGTACTTC. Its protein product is CSARDTSGIVYEQYF.

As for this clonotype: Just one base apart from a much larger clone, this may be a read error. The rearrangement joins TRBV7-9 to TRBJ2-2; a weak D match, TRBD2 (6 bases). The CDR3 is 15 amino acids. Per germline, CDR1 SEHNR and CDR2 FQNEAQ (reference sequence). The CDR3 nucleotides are TGTGCCAGCAGGTCACGGGACTCAGACACCGGGGGGCTGTTTTTT. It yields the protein CASRSRDSDTGGLFF.

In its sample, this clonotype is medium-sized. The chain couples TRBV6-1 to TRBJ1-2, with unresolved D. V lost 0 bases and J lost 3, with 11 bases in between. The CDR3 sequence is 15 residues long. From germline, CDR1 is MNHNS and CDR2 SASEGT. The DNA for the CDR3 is TGTGCCAGCAGTGAAGCGTACAGCGAATACTATGGCTACACCTTC. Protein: CASSEAYSEYYGYTF.

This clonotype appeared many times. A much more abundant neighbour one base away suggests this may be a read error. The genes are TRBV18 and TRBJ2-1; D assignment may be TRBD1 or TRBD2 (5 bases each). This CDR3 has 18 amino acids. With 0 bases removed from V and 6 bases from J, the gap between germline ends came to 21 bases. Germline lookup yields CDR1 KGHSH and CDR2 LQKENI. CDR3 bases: TGTGCCAGCTCACCACCGATCGCAGGGACCAACGGACGCAATGAGCAGTTCTTC. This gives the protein CASSPPIAGTNGRNEQFF.

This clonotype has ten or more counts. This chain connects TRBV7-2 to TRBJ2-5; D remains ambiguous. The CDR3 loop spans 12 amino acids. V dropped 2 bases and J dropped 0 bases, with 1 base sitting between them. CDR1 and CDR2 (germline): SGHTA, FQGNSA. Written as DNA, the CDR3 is TGTGCCAGCAGCTTATACCAAGAGACCCAGTACTTC. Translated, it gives CASSLYQETQYF.